This TCR beta chain was recorded in a study of blood T cells in healthy people across ages. For the second PCR, which ran for about 6 to 11 cycles, a sample-barcoded 5' primer and a J-beta primer mix were used. MiXCR, applied by TCRdb to the 5' RACE reads, yields one record per CDR3 protein. The top ten hold over 3.5% of the sample, which has 1.5 million to 1.8 million distinct CDR3 sequences, about 45% seen once. V was clipped by 3 bases and J by 2 bases, with 15 bases between them. The CDR3 is 15 residues long. Germline CDR1 and CDR2: SGHRS and YFSETQ. This sequence was found in a woman aged 18-29 years in good health. This sequence joins TRBV5-1 and TRBJ2-7, with D perhaps matching TRBD1 (6 bases). The sequencing sample was made of blood. This CDR3 reads CASSSYLTGAYEQYF. DNA for the CDR3: TGCGCCAGCAGCTCCTACCTGACAGGAGCCTACGAGCAGTACTTC.